This is a list of T cell receptor beta chains from one sample in a study of blood T cell repertoires in COVID-19. Sequencing was performed with immunoSEQ multiplex PCR; in TCRdb, only in-frame clones are kept and a portion is missing. The table has around 100,000 clones, around 74% seen once. The sequencing sample was made of peripheral blood. Source of these receptors: a man aged 65 to 85 with COVID-19, enrolled during active disease. CDR3s include the opening cysteine and the closing phenylalanine or tryptophan. The D gene is left open where the match is weak. Expanded clones get a size class; other rows say once, few or many, or leave the size out.

clone_size,v_call,j_call,d_call,cdr3_aa,cdr3_nt
.,TRBV19,TRBJ1-2,.,CASTPGRGGYTF,TGTGCCAGTACCCCGGGGCGGGGTGGCTACACCTTC
.,TRBV30,TRBJ1-1,TRBD1,CAWSVRTGPLNTEAFF,TGTGCCTGGAGTGTACGGACAGGACCATTGAACACTGAAGCTTTCTTT
.,TRBV9,TRBJ2-5,TRBD2,CASSVAAGASGRWRMGETQYF,TGTGCCAGCAGCGTAGCTGCCGGGGCTAGCGGGAGGTGGAGGATGGGAGAGACCCAGTACTTC
once,TRBV9,TRBJ2-3,TRBD1,CASSVGNRGFTDTQYF,TGTGCCAGCAGCGTAGGTAACAGGGGGTTCACAGATACGCAGTATTTT
.,TRBV19,TRBJ2-5,.,CASSPGWGADQETQYF,TGTGCCAGTAGTCCAGGTTGGGGAGCGGACCAAGAGACCCAGTACTTC
.,TRBV29-1,TRBJ2-3,TRBD2,CSAVLDSGIWEGADTQYF,TGCAGCGCTGTACTGGATAGCGGGATCTGGGAGGGCGCAGATACGCAGTATTTT
few,TRBV28,TRBJ1-5,.,CASSPARGNQPQHF,TGTGCCAGCAGTCCGGCCCGGGGCAATCAGCCCCAGCATTTT
.,TRBV5-4,TRBJ2-7,TRBD2,CASSPELAGSSYEQYF,TGTGCCAGCAGCCCCGAACTAGCGGGAAGCTCCTACGAGCAGTACTTC
medium-sized,TRBV7-6,TRBJ1-1,TRBD1,CASSQMTGANTEAFF,TGTGCCAGCAGCCAGATGACAGGGGCGAACACTGAAGCTTTCTTT
many,TRBV7-3,TRBJ1-1,TRBD1,CASSLLRGQGVDTEAFF,TGTGCCAGCAGCTTACTCCGCGGACAGGGGGTGGACACTGAAGCTTTCTTT
.,TRBV7-3,TRBJ2-1,.,CASSLSQGNEQFF,TGTGCCAGCAGCTTAAGCCAGGGGAATGAGCAGTTCTTC
.,TRBV28,TRBJ1-2,.,CASTRLGYGYTF,TGTGCCAGCACACGACTTGGCTATGGCTACACCTTC
.,TRBV5-1,TRBJ2-1,TRBD2,CASSSPSGRVYNEQFF,TGCGCCAGCAGCTCTCCTAGCGGGAGGGTCTACAATGAGCAGTTCTTC
.,TRBV3-1/TRBV3-2,TRBJ2-1,.,CASSPTGGSYNEQFF,TGTGCCAGCAGCCCCACCGGGGGTTCCTACAATGAGCAGTTCTTC
few,TRBV15,TRBJ1-6,.,CATSRGGGPSSYNSPLHF,TGTGCCACCAGCAGAGGTGGGGGCCCGAGCTCCTATAATTCACCCCTCCACTTT
once,TRBV5-1,TRBJ2-7,TRBD1,CASSLISTGSSEQYF,TGCGCCAGCAGCCTGATCTCGACAGGGAGTAGCGAGCAGTACTTC